These T cell receptor beta chains were read from a single sample in a study of T cells in Graves' hyperthyroidism and ophthalmopathy. One entry per CDR3 protein, called by TCRdb with MiXCR from the multiplex PCR reads. The sample consists of around 420,000 distinct CDR3 sequences, around 15% of them appearing once. Sequencing used blood. These receptors originate from a woman aged 18-30 years with Graves' hyperthyroidism. The CDR3 runs from the conserved cysteine through the conserved F or W. The D gene is left open where the match is weak. Clone size is given for some rows only: seen once, a few or many times, or a class if the clone is expanded.

15,TRBD2,-,TRBV6-2/TRBV6-3,TRBJ2-7,CASTGTSEISYEQYF,TGTGCCAGCACTGGGACTAGCGAGATCTCCTACGAGCAGTACTTC
15,-,few,TRBV5-1,TRBJ2-3,CASSLRRYELDTQYF,TGCGCCAGCAGCTTGAGGAGGTATGAACTGGATACGCAGTATTTT
16,TRBD2,few,TRBV6-2/TRBV6-3,TRBJ2-1,CASSYWEAGGPSEQFF,TGTGCCAGCAGTTACTGGGAAGCGGGAGGGCCGTCAGAGCAGTTCTTC
14,-,-,TRBV18,TRBJ1-6,CASSRGRSESPLHF,TGTGCCAGCTCACGCGGGCGAAGCGAATCACCCCTCCACTTT
15,TRBD1,-,TRBV19,TRBJ1-6,CASSHRDRPNSPLHF,TGTGCCAGTAGTCACCGGGACAGGCCTAATTCACCCCTCCACTTT
18,TRBD1,-,TRBV6-1,TRBJ2-2,CASRSRDRGDLNTGELFF,TGTGCCAGCAGGTCCCGGGACAGGGGCGACTTGAACACCGGGGAGCTGTTTTTT
14,-,many,TRBV2,TRBJ2-3,CASKISVSTDTQYF,TGTGCCAGCAAAATCAGCGTTAGCACAGATACGCAGTATTTT
14,-,many,TRBV12-3/TRBV12-4,TRBJ1-2,CASSSQGLGYGYTF,TGTGCCAGCAGTTCTCAGGGTTTGGGCTATGGCTACACCTTC
12,-,few,TRBV30,TRBJ1-1,CAWSVSGKTAFF,TGTGCCTGGAGTGTAAGCGGTAAGACGGCTTTCTTT
15,-,many,TRBV12-5,TRBJ1-1,CASGSGRQLNTEAFF,TGTGCTAGTGGTTCGGGCAGACAGTTGAACACTGAAGCTTTCTTT
17,-,many,TRBV28,TRBJ2-1,CASSLLGGESNWDEQFF,TGTGCCAGCAGTTTACTCGGGGGTGAATCGAACTGGGATGAGCAGTTCTTC
13,-,many,TRBV10-3,TRBJ1-3,CAIRTATGNTIYF,TGTGCCATCAGGACGGCAACTGGAAACACCATATATTTT
16,TRBD2,many,TRBV9,TRBJ2-3,CASSVYSGGRGDTQYF,TGTGCCAGCAGCGTGTATAGCGGGGGCCGCGGGGATACGCAGTATTTT
14,TRBD1,many,TRBV6-2/TRBV6-3,TRBJ2-7,CASRRQGFVYEQYF,TGTGCCAGCAGGCGACAGGGGTTTGTCTACGAGCAGTACTTC
16,-,few,TRBV3-1,TRBJ2-3,CASSLRREPITDTQYF,TGTGCCAGCAGCCTAAGACGGGAGCCCATCACAGATACGCAGTATTTT
12,TRBD1,many,TRBV7-2,TRBJ1-1,CASITGGTEAFF,TGTGCCAGCATCACAGGGGGCACTGAAGCTTTCTTT
14,-,-,TRBV6-5,TRBJ1-1,CASSYGRGVTEAFF,TGTGCCAGCAGTTACGGGAGGGGGGTTACTGAAGCTTTCTTT
12,-,many,TRBV12-3/TRBV12-4,TRBJ1-1,CASRSLLGGAFF,TGTGCCAGCAGGAGTCTGCTAGGTGGAGCTTTCTTT
17,TRBD2,-,TRBV7-6,TRBJ2-1,CASSLGVAGGSNSEQFF,TGTGCCAGCAGCTTAGGGGTAGCGGGAGGGTCGAACAGTGAGCAGTTCTTC
12,-,-,TRBV19,TRBJ1-6,CATRDPESPLHF,TGTGCCACCCGGGATCCAGAGTCACCCCTCCACTTT
18,-,-,TRBV7-2,TRBJ1-3,CASSPQAQVFSSGNTIYF,TGTGCCAGCAGCCCCCAGGCACAGGTCTTTAGCTCTGGAAACACCATATATTTT
12,-,many,TRBV20-1,TRBJ2-1,CSAGGLLNEQFF,TGCAGTGCTGGGGGACTTCTTAATGAGCAGTTCTTC
13,-,many,TRBV2,TRBJ2-5,CASSEVLAWTQYF,TGTGCCAGCAGTGAAGTTTTGGCATGGACCCAGTACTTC
15,-,many,TRBV3-1,TRBJ2-7,CASSQEPGITYEQYF,TGTGCCAGCAGCCAAGAGCCAGGGATTACCTACGAGCAGTACTTC
13,-,-,TRBV20-1,TRBJ1-2,CSAKGLANYGYTF,TGCAGTGCTAAAGGATTAGCTAACTATGGCTACACCTTC
14,TRBD1,many,TRBV2,TRBJ2-5,CASRLTGIQETQYF,TGTGCCAGCAGGCTGACAGGGATCCAAGAGACCCAGTACTTC
16,TRBD1,many,TRBV30,TRBJ2-5,CAWSVWDRGLQETQYF,TGTGCCTGGAGCGTTTGGGACAGGGGACTGCAAGAGACCCAGTACTTC
15,-,many,TRBV6-1,TRBJ1-1,CASSENGAANTEAFF,TGTGCCAGCAGTGAAAACGGGGCCGCGAACACTGAAGCTTTCTTT
17,-,-,TRBV5-6,TRBJ2-3,CASSLSAETPSTDTQYF,TGTGCCAGCAGCTTGAGTGCTGAGACTCCTAGCACAGATACGCAGTATTTT
13,-,-,TRBV5-8,TRBJ2-5,CASSLTVKETQYF,TGTGCCAGCAGCCTGACAGTAAAAGAGACCCAGTACTTC
15,-,-,TRBV11-2,TRBJ2-1,CASSLMRGTYNEQFF,TGTGCCAGCAGCTTAATGCGGGGAACCTACAATGAGCAGTTCTTC
13,-,many,TRBV27,TRBJ2-5,CASAEQGGETQYF,TGTGCCAGCGCGGAGCAGGGGGGTGAGACCCAGTACTTC
14,-,many,TRBV5-1,TRBJ1-6,CASSFGRGDSPLHF,TGCGCCAGCAGCTTCGGTAGGGGTGACTCACCCCTCCACTTT
15,TRBD1,-,TRBV3-1,TRBJ1-1,CASRGTVSMNTEAFF,TGTGCCAGCAGGGGGACAGTTTCCATGAACACTGAAGCTTTCTTT
13,-,many,TRBV3-1,TRBJ2-7,CASSQVSYSEQYF,TGTGCCAGCAGCCAAGTGAGTTATAGCGAGCAGTACTTC
16,TRBD2,-,TRBV28,TRBJ2-7,CASTPGSGRPAYEQYF,TGTGCCAGCACCCCCGGTAGCGGGAGGCCAGCCTACGAGCAGTACTTC
14,-,many,TRBV7-2,TRBJ1-4,CASSFSRTNEKLFF,TGTGCCAGCAGCTTCTCTCGCACTAATGAAAAACTGTTTTTT
14,-,many,TRBV6-2/TRBV6-3,TRBJ2-7,CASSLTGGPHEQYF,TGTGCCAGCAGCCTGACCGGCGGGCCCCACGAGCAGTACTTC
16,TRBD2,once,TRBV6-5,TRBJ2-3,CASSYLLAGGTDTQYF,TGTGCCAGCAGTTACCTTCTAGCGGGAGGTACAGATACGCAGTATTTT
14,-,few,TRBV20-1,TRBJ2-5,CSAAESRGRETQYF,TGCAGTGCGGCCGAATCGCGGGGCAGGGAGACCCAGTACTTC
15,-,many,TRBV12-3/TRBV12-4,TRBJ2-1,CASSLSVSSYNEQFF,TGTGCCAGCAGTCTGTCGGTAAGCTCCTACAATGAGCAGTTCTTC
15,TRBD1,-,TRBV6-1,TRBJ1-2,CASSTSTGKYYGYTF,TGTGCCAGCAGCACCTCGACAGGGAAATACTATGGCTACACCTTC
14,TRBD2,-,TRBV6-4,TRBJ2-1,CASSEELAGNEQFF,TGTGCCAGCAGTGAGGAACTAGCGGGCAATGAGCAGTTCTTC
15,TRBD1,few,TRBV9,TRBJ2-7,CASSDEGGQGDEQYF,TGTGCCAGCAGCGACGAGGGTGGACAGGGGGACGAGCAGTACTTC
13,-,many,TRBV30,TRBJ1-1,CAWRGLVNTEAFF,TGTGCCTGGAGGGGGCTCGTGAACACTGAAGCTTTCTTT
15,-,few,TRBV6-1,TRBJ1-1,CASSEAAGADTEAFF,TGTGCCAGCAGTGAAGCGGCGGGGGCGGACACTGAAGCTTTCTTT
13,TRBD1,many,TRBV20-1,TRBJ2-2,CSARDSRTGELFF,TGCAGTGCCCGGGACAGCCGGACCGGGGAGCTGTTTTTT
14,-,many,TRBV3-1,TRBJ1-2,CASSQVTGGWGYTF,TGTGCCAGCAGCCAAGTTACGGGGGGCTGGGGCTACACCTTC
13,TRBD1,many,TRBV12-3/TRBV12-4,TRBJ2-7,CASSSTTGYEQYF,TGTGCCAGCAGTTCTACGACAGGGTACGAGCAGTACTTC
13,-,many,TRBV3-1,TRBJ1-1,CASSRDSRSEAFF,TGTGCCAGCAGCCGAGACAGCAGGTCTGAAGCTTTCTTT
16,-,few,TRBV7-2,TRBJ1-5,CASSLSQVRSNQPQHF,TGTGCCAGCAGCTTATCCCAGGTTAGGAGCAATCAGCCCCAGCATTTT
13,-,few,TRBV29-1,TRBJ2-3,CSFSPGGSDTQYF,TGCAGCTTTTCCCCTGGGGGATCGGATACGCAGTATTTT
15,TRBD1,many,TRBV6-1,TRBJ2-7,CASSSGQGDSYEQYF,TGTGCCAGCAGTTCCGGACAGGGGGACTCCTACGAGCAGTACTTC
15,-,few,TRBV25-1,TRBJ2-3,CASSGADWSTDTQYF,TGTGCCAGCAGTGGGGCGGACTGGAGCACAGATACGCAGTATTTT
16,-,few,TRBV6-1,TRBJ1-5,CASSPWHRDSNQPQHF,TGTGCCAGCAGCCCATGGCACCGGGACAGCAATCAGCCCCAGCATTTT
15,-,-,TRBV19,TRBJ1-1,CASSPIFMMNTEAFF,TGTGCCAGTAGCCCTATATTTATGATGAACACTGAAGCTTTCTTT
15,TRBD2,-,TRBV28,TRBJ2-2,CASSPGTRFTGELFF,TGTGCCAGCAGCCCCGGGACTAGATTCACCGGGGAGCTGTTTTTT
13,-,-,TRBV25-1,TRBJ2-3,CASSEVGRPTQYF,TGTGCCAGCAGTGAAGTGGGCAGACCTACGCAGTATTTT
14,TRBD1,many,TRBV3-1,TRBJ1-2,CASSLSTGLDGYTF,TGTGCCAGCAGCCTATCGACAGGGCTTGATGGCTACACCTTC
14,-,-,TRBV2,TRBJ1-5,CASSEQGAPRPQHF,TGTGCCAGCAGTGAACAAGGGGCTCCCCGACCCCAGCATTTT